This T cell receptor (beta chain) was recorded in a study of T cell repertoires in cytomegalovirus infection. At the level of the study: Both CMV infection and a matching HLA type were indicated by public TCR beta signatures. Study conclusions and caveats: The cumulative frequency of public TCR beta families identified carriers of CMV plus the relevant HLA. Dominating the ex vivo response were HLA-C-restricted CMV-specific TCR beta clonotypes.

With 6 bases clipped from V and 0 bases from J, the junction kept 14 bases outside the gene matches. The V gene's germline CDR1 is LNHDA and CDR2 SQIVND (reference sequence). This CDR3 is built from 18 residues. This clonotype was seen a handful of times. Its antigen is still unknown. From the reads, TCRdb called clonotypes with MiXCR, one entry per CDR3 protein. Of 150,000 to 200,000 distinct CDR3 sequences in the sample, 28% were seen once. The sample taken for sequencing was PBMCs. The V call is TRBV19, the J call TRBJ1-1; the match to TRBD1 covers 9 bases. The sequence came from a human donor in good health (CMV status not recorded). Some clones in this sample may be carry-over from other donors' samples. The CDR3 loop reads CASSPSATGGVLNTEAFF. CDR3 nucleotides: TGTGCCAGTAGCCCTTCTGCGACAGGGGGGGTTTTGAACACTGAAGCTTTCTTT.